The present entry profiles one T cell receptor beta chain with its context. Its antigen is still unknown. These data originate in a study of radiation and T cells in renal cell carcinoma. Background on the study: Nephrectomy followed 15 Gy stereotactic body radiation by 4 weeks.

Sequencing used immunoSEQ multiplex PCR; TCRdb keeps in-frame clones, though not all of them. The table lists about 130,000 clones, 88% of them singletons. Germline V CDR1 and CDR2: SGHTA, FQGNSA. The CDR3 is made up of 16 amino acids. The V gene end was trimmed by 3 bases and the J gene end by 1 base; junction bases not matched to a gene: 2. The time point: blood 2 weeks post-SBRT. Treatment: 15 Gy SBRT to primary tumor, nephrectomy 4 weeks later. Overall study findings and caveats: Without pretreatment biopsies, baseline tumor clonotype presence was undetermined.

The genes are TRBV7-2 and TRBJ2-1, with 11 positions matching TRBD1. The sequence was collected from an older woman with renal cell carcinoma. Source: blood, taken from a patient whose treatment included radiotherapy and nephrectomy. CDR3 bases: TGTGCCAGCAGCTTTGGGACAGGGGGTTCCTACAATGAGCAGTTCTTC. Translating gives CASSFGTGGSYNEQFF.